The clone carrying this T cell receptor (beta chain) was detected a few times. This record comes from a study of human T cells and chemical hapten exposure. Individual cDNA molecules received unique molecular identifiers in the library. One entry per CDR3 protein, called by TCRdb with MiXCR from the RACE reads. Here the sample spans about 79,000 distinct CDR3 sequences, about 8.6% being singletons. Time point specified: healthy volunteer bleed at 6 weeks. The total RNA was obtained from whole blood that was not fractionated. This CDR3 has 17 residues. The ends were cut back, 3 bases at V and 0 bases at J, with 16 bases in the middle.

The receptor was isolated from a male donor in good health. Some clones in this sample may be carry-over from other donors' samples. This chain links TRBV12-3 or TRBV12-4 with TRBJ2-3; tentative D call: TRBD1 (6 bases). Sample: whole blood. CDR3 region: CASSFSPRGASTDTQYF. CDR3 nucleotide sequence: TGTGCCAGCAGTTTCTCCCCCAGGGGCGCGAGCACAGATACGCAGTATTTT.